Listed below are T cell receptor beta chains from one sample, sequenced in a study of cytotoxic CD8 clonotypes in ibrutinib-treated CLL. The repertoire was sequenced with immunoSEQ multiplex PCR; TCRdb's copy has only in-frame clones and lacks some. The sample includes approximately 340,000 clones, around 66% of them seen just once. The sample here was PBMCs, taken after 36 months of ibrutinib treatment. Receptors were obtained from a human donor with chronic lymphocytic leukemia. Each CDR3 is given with its conserved first and last residue. D genes are given only for firm matches. Not every row has a clone size; where given, it reads once, few, many or a size class.

clone_size: NA
j_call: TRBJ2-3
v_call: TRBV7-3
d_call: NA
cdr3_aa: CASSLQGPGDTQYF
cdr3_nt: TGTGCCAGCAGCTTACAGGGGCCTGGAGATACGCAGTATTTT

clone_size: NA
j_call: TRBJ1-4
v_call: TRBV6-5
d_call: TRBD1
cdr3_aa: CASSRDRANEKLFF
cdr3_nt: TGTGCCAGCAGCCGGGACAGGGCTAATGAAAAACTGTTTTTT

clone_size: few
j_call: TRBJ2-7
v_call: TRBV28
d_call: NA
cdr3_aa: CASSLRVAAYEQYF
cdr3_nt: TGTGCCAGCAGTTTAAGGGTCGCTGCCTACGAGCAGTACTTC

clone_size: NA
j_call: TRBJ2-6
v_call: TRBV30
d_call: NA
cdr3_aa: CAWRLPDSGANVLTF
cdr3_nt: TGTGCCTGGAGACTACCGGATTCTGGGGCCAACGTCCTGACTTTC

clone_size: few
j_call: TRBJ2-2
v_call: TRBV10-3
d_call: NA
cdr3_aa: CAISDAAGVNTGELFF
cdr3_nt: TGTGCCATCAGTGATGCAGCGGGTGTGAACACCGGGGAGCTGTTTTTT

clone_size: few
j_call: TRBJ2-7
v_call: TRBV27
d_call: NA
cdr3_aa: CASSPSAAYEQYF
cdr3_nt: TGTGCCAGCAGTCCGAGTGCCGCCTACGAGCAGTACTTC

clone_size: NA
j_call: TRBJ1-3
v_call: TRBV9
d_call: NA
cdr3_aa: CASSVADGPGNTIYF
cdr3_nt: TGTGCCAGCAGCGTAGCGGACGGTCCTGGAAACACCATATATTTT

clone_size: NA
j_call: TRBJ2-3
v_call: TRBV6-4
d_call: NA
cdr3_aa: CASSDSMGTDTQYF
cdr3_nt: TGTGCCAGCAGTGACTCAATGGGGACAGATACGCAGTATTTT

clone_size: few
j_call: TRBJ2-2
v_call: TRBV11-2
d_call: NA
cdr3_aa: CASNNGGTGYTGELFF
cdr3_nt: TGTGCCAGCAACAACGGGGGGACAGGTTACACCGGGGAGCTGTTTTTT

clone_size: NA
j_call: TRBJ1-2
v_call: TRBV29-1
d_call: NA
cdr3_aa: CSVEYTGRGYGYTF
cdr3_nt: TGCAGCGTTGAATATACAGGGAGGGGCTATGGCTACACCTTC

clone_size: NA
j_call: TRBJ2-5
v_call: TRBV7-6
d_call: TRBD1
cdr3_aa: CASSLERQGLGETQYF
cdr3_nt: TGTGCCAGCAGCTTAGAGCGACAGGGTTTGGGGGAGACCCAGTACTTC

clone_size: NA
j_call: TRBJ2-7
v_call: TRBV27
d_call: NA
cdr3_aa: CASSLRINYEQYF
cdr3_nt: TGTGCCAGCAGTTTACGAATAAACTACGAGCAGTACTTC

clone_size: NA
j_call: TRBJ1-5
v_call: TRBV7-3
d_call: NA
cdr3_aa: CASSLDTLQPQHF
cdr3_nt: TGTGCCAGCAGCTTAGACACCCTTCAGCCCCAGCATTTT

clone_size: NA
j_call: TRBJ2-5
v_call: TRBV10-3
d_call: NA
cdr3_aa: CAISESLGGRGETQYF
cdr3_nt: TGTGCCATCAGTGAGTCGCTGGGGGGGCGTGGAGAGACCCAGTACTTC

clone_size: once
j_call: TRBJ2-3
v_call: TRBV15
d_call: NA
cdr3_aa: CATSKRREVDTQYF
cdr3_nt: TGTGCCACCAGCAAGCGTCGAGAGGTGGATACGCAGTATTTT

clone_size: NA
j_call: TRBJ2-5
v_call: TRBV10-2
d_call: TRBD2
cdr3_aa: CASMRVLAKKETQYF
cdr3_nt: TGCGCCAGCATGAGAGTACTAGCGAAAAAAGAGACCCAGTACTTC

clone_size: NA
j_call: TRBJ2-3
v_call: TRBV5-1
d_call: TRBD2
cdr3_aa: CASSWRSGETQYF
cdr3_nt: TGCGCCAGCAGCTGGCGGAGCGGGGAAACACAGTATTTT

clone_size: NA
j_call: TRBJ2-1
v_call: TRBV10-1
d_call: TRBD2
cdr3_aa: CASSGDYGEQFF
cdr3_nt: TGCGCCAGCAGTGGGGACTACGGCGAGCAGTTCTTC

clone_size: few
j_call: TRBJ1-1
v_call: TRBV14
d_call: TRBD1
cdr3_aa: CASSQDRGITEAFF
cdr3_nt: TGTGCCAGCAGCCAAGACAGGGGGATCACTGAAGCTTTCTTT

clone_size: few
j_call: TRBJ2-2
v_call: TRBV23-1
d_call: NA
cdr3_aa: CASSLRDTSGTGELFF
cdr3_nt: TGCGCCAGCAGTCTGAGGGACACCTCGGGTACCGGGGAGCTGTTTTTT

clone_size: NA
j_call: TRBJ2-3
v_call: TRBV27
d_call: NA
cdr3_aa: CASRAAVLDTQYF
cdr3_nt: TGTGCCAGCAGGGCGGCAGTTCTAGATACGCAGTATTTT

clone_size: NA
j_call: TRBJ2-7
v_call: TRBV10-2
d_call: TRBD1
cdr3_aa: CASSETGESEQYF
cdr3_nt: TGCGCCAGCAGTGAGACAGGGGAAAGTGAGCAGTACTTC

clone_size: NA
j_call: TRBJ1-5
v_call: TRBV6-1
d_call: NA
cdr3_aa: CASSELLGSQAQHF
cdr3_nt: TGTGCCAGCAGTGAATTGTTAGGATCCCAAGCCCAGCATTTT

clone_size: NA
j_call: TRBJ2-3
v_call: TRBV21-1
d_call: NA
cdr3_aa: CASSHQVRHRGRIDTQYF
cdr3_nt: TGTGCCAGCAGCCATCAGGTAAGACACAGGGGGCGCATAGATACGCAGTATTTT

clone_size: NA
j_call: TRBJ1-6
v_call: TRBV27
d_call: TRBD1
cdr3_aa: CASSDRQGRSSPLHF
cdr3_nt: TGTGCCAGCAGCGACAGACAGGGCCGGAGTTCACCCCTCCACTTT

clone_size: NA
j_call: TRBJ2-1
v_call: TRBV14
d_call: NA
cdr3_aa: CASSHPRVSDNEQFF
cdr3_nt: TGTGCCAGCAGCCATCCGCGGGTATCGGACAATGAGCAGTTCTTC

clone_size: NA
j_call: TRBJ2-5
v_call: TRBV7-2
d_call: TRBD1
cdr3_aa: CASSIGTGVETQYF
cdr3_nt: TGTGCCAGCAGCATCGGGACAGGGGTAGAGACCCAGTACTTC

clone_size: few
j_call: TRBJ2-1
v_call: TRBV6-6
d_call: NA
cdr3_aa: CASSYSSPGPHNEQFF
cdr3_nt: TGTGCCAGCAGTTACTCGAGCCCGGGACCGCACAATGAGCAGTTCTTC